This TCR beta chain derives from a study of cytomegalovirus exposure and HLA in healthy donors. This CDR3 comprises 16 residues. Trimming took 4 bases from V and 5 from J; bases not matched to a gene: 11. CDR1 and CDR2 (germline): SGHDT, YYEEEE. It was with 60 Vbeta and 13 Jbeta primers that the PCR ran. Produced via immunoSEQ multiplex PCR; TCRdb's table is partial and in-frame only. Seen here are hundreds of thousands of clones, 82% observed once, and the top ten hold about 6.4%. The origin of this receptor is a man aged 40-55 years in good health and CMV-seropositive. The chain employs TRBV5-6 and TRBJ2-2; TRBD2 matches at 7 bases. The sample taken for sequencing was PBMCs. The CDR3, as DNA: TGTGCCAGCAGCCGCCAGCCGGGGGAGGGGACCGGGGAGCTGTTTTTT. This codes for CASSRQPGEGTGELFF.